Below, one T cell receptor (beta chain) is given with its context. Its antigen is not identified. The CDR3 runs to 16 residues. The ends were cut back, 0 bases at V and 4 bases at J, with 15 bases in the middle. The germline V gene has CDR1 MGHRA and CDR2 YSYEKL. The data derive from a study of OX40 agonist ivuxolimab in advanced cancers. About the research overall: The treatment was a fully human IgG2 OX40 agonist, ivuxolimab. Enrollees could have had prior anti-PD-1, anti-PD-L1 or anti-CTLA-4 therapy, which about 40% had received. Two patients with cutaneous melanoma and one with hepatocellular carcinoma, three in total, showed partial responses. Findings and caveats of the study: In the 0.1 to 3.0 mg/kg range, CD4+ and CD8+ blood T cells had expanded clonally by week 6.

Assay: immunoSEQ multiplex PCR; the TCRdb copy retains only in-frame clones and omits some. The data show about 86,000 clones, with 91% seen just once and 8% to 9.5% held by the top ten. This sample comprised CD4+ or CD8+ T cells sorted from blood, obtained in a trial of the OX40 agonist ivuxolimab. The TCR comes from an adult with an advanced solid tumor such as melanoma, head and neck, liver or kidney cancer. The chain couples TRBV4-1 to TRBJ1-1, with D maybe TRBD1 (5 bases). Written as DNA, the CDR3 is TGCGCCAGCAGCCAAGAAGGGGTCAGCCTGGTCACTGAAGCTTTCTTT. It translates to CASSQEGVSLVTEAFF.